What follows are 22 T cell receptor beta chains derived from one specimen sequenced in a study of metastatic and nonmetastatic thyroid tumors. TCRdb reprocessed the PCR reads using MiXCR. Of some 21,000 clones listed, 25% were seen once; the top ten hold about 3.5%. No patient received treatment before thyroid surgery. The sequenced sample consisted of blood. These receptors were taken from a male donor with papillary thyroid cancer or a benign thyroid nodule (not recorded which). Some clones in this sample may be carry-over from other donors' samples.

This clone was counted a few times. In nucleotides, the CDR3 is TGTGCCAGTATGGGGACAGGGGGAAACACCATATATTTT. Its protein product is CASMGTGGNTIYF. The chain joins TRBV19 to TRBJ1-3, with 9 bases matching TRBD1. There are 13 residues in the CDR3. With V trimmed by 7 bases and J by 4 bases, 2 bases remained unmatched. The germline CDR1 and CDR2 sequences are LNHDA and SQIVND (reference sequence). Full variable domain (missing parts from reference TRBV19 and TRBJ1-3): DGGITQSPKYLFRKEGQNVTLSCEQNLNHDAMYWYRQDPGQGLRLIYYSQIVNDFQKGDIAEGYSVSREKKESFPLTVTSAQKNPTAFYLCASMGTGGNTIYFGEGSWLTVV.

This chain links TRBV28 with TRBJ1-5; the D gene is possibly TRBD1 (6 bases). The CDR3 has 15 residues. V was clipped by 3 bases and J by 2 bases, with 11 bases between them. The germline CDR1 and CDR2 sequences are MDHEN and SYDVKM. This chain's CDR3 is CASSFRGGGNQPQHF. CDR3 DNA sequence: TGTGCCAGCAGTTTCAGGGGCGGTGGCAATCAGCCCCAGCATTTT.

This clone counts as medium-sized (0.01 to 0.1%). The V gene is TRBV28, the J gene TRBJ1-5; tentatively, D is TRBD1 (5 bases). This CDR3 region has 15 residues. Between the trimmed V and J ends, which lost 6 bases and 2 bases, there was a span of 14 bases. Germline V gene lookup returns CDR1 MDHEN and CDR2 SYDVKM. CDR3 coding DNA: TGTGCCAGCAGAGCACCGGGACCTCGCAATCAGCCCCAGCATTTT. It translates to CASRAPGPRNQPQHF.

The sample holds many counts of this clone. One end of the junction fails to match germline, which may point to a read error. This CDR3 is CSVPGDSSNAEAFF. CDR3 DNA: TGCAGCGTTCCAGGGGATTCTTCGAACGCTGAAGCTTTCTTT. V is TRBV29-1 and J is TRBJ1-1; the D gene is possibly TRBD1 (6 bases). CDR1 and CDR2 (germline): SQVTM, ANQGSEA. The length of the CDR3 is 14 residues.

This clone has ten or more counts. The CDR3 here is CSAQAGPQNQPQHF. Written as DNA, the CDR3 is TGCAGTGCCCAGGCGGGGCCCCAAAATCAGCCCCAGCATTTT. This chain uses TRBV20-1 with TRBJ1-5; perhaps TRBD1 as D (5 bases). Germline CDR1 is DFQATT and CDR2 is SNEGSKA (reference sequence). The CDR3 loop spans 14 amino acids. V dropped 6 bases and J dropped 4 bases, with 16 bases sitting between them.

The chain links TRBV5-1 to TRBJ1-6; no firm D call. Deletions cut 4 bases from V and 7 bases from J, with 21 bases between. Germline-derived CDR1 and CDR2 are SGHRS and YFSETQ. This CDR3 has 17 residues. The chain's CDR3 is CASSNQTAGSTNSPLHF. DNA of the CDR3: TGCGCCAGCAGCAATCAAACTGCCGGGAGTACGAATTCACCCCTCCACTTT.

The chain couples TRBV5-6 to TRBJ2-3, with a weak D call TRBD2 (5 bases). The CDR3 covers 15 residues. Germline CDR1 reads SGHDT; CDR2 reads YYEEEE. V was cut by 5 bases and J by 1 base, with 14 bases left in between. In DNA, the CDR3 is TGTGCCAGCAGTTTATCAGATAGCGGCACAGATACGCAGTATTTT. It codes for CASSLSDSGTDTQYF.

This clone qualifies as medium-sized. This chain uses TRBV7-2 with TRBJ2-1, with a possible D match to TRBD2 (5 bases). CDR3 size: 15 residues. V gave up 2 bases and J gave up 7 bases, with 15 bases separating them. Germline V gene lookup returns CDR1 SGHTA and CDR2 FQGNSA. The CDR3 is CASSLRRGRWNEQFF. Here the CDR3 DNA reads TGTGCCAGCAGCTTACGTCGGGGTAGGTGGAATGAGCAGTTCTTC.

The V call is TRBV20-1, the J call TRBJ1-2; 9 bases are shared with TRBD1. Germline V lookup: CDR1 DFQATT, CDR2 SNEGSKA (reference sequence). The length of the CDR3 is 12 residues. Trimming cost V 6 bases and J 8 bases; bases outside gene matches: 7. CDR3: CSAGGQGRGYTF. The CDR3 DNA is TGCAGTGCGGGAGGACAGGGGAGAGGCTACACCTTC.

The J gene is TRBJ1-2, the V gene TRBV19, with TRBD1 identical over 8 bases. After removal of 10 bases from V and 8 bases from J, the junction contained 27 bases not matched to a gene. Germline values: CDR1 LNHDA, CDR2 SQIVND (reference sequence). The CDR3 contains 18 residues. The CDR3 DNA reads TGTGCCACTCTATCAACTCTCCGAAACGTGGGACAGGCTTTCGGCTACACCTTC. Translated: CATLSTLRNVGQAFGYTF. Complete variable domain (other parts from reference TRBV19 and TRBJ1-2): DGGITQSPKYLFRKEGQNVTLSCEQNLNHDAMYWYRQDPGQGLRLIYYSQIVNDFQKGDIAEGYSVSREKKESFPLTVTSAQKNPTAFYLCATLSTLRNVGQAFGYTFGSGTRLTVV.

This clone was counted ten times or more. The chain joins TRBV7-9 to TRBJ1-4; 8 bases are a match to TRBD1. Germline values: CDR1 SEHNR, CDR2 FQNEAQ (reference sequence). The CDR3 extends over 18 amino acids. The V gene end was trimmed by 1 base and the J gene end by 6 bases; junction bases not matched to a gene: 13. The CDR3 is CASSLGPQGAKGDEKLFF. The CDR3 DNA reads TGTGCCAGCAGCTTAGGTCCGCAGGGGGCGAAGGGTGATGAAAAACTGTTTTTT.

About this clone itself: One end of the junction varies from germline; a read error may be responsible. This sequence joins TRBV7-3 and TRBJ2-1; weak D call: TRBD1 (5 bases). This CDR3 has 12 residues. The germline gives CDR1 SGHTA, CDR2 FQGTGA. In DNA form, the CDR3 reads TGTGCCAGCAGCCCGCACAGGAATGAGCAGTTCTTT. Amino acids: CASSPHRNEQFF.

The rearrangement joins TRBV28 to TRBJ2-7; 7 bases are a match to TRBD1. Germline lookup yields CDR1 MDHEN and CDR2 SYDVKM. The CDR3 runs 13 residues. Trimming removed 8 bases from V and 3 bases from J; junction bases left unmatched: 7. The CDR3 DNA sequence: TGTGCCAGCCGAGACAGGGTAAGCTACGAGCAGTACTTC. It codes for CASRDRVSYEQYF.

The chain combines TRBV6-1 with TRBJ2-5; D is perhaps TRBD2 (5 bases). This CDR3 comprises 17 residues. Germline CDR1 reads MNHNS; CDR2 reads SASEGT. V lost 6 bases, J lost 3 bases, and 23 bases lay in between. CDR3 loop: CASRTTTRDGAKETQYF. CDR3 coding DNA: TGTGCCAGCAGGACAACTACGAGGGATGGAGCCAAAGAGACCCAGTACTTC.

The chain joins TRBV28 to TRBJ1-3; no reliable D call. The CDR3 has 18 amino acids. V was pared by 6 bases and J by 0 bases, with 21 bases between. Germline lookup yields CDR1 MDHEN and CDR2 SYDVKM. The chain's CDR3 is CASRSEELSTFSGNTIYF. The CDR3 nucleotides read TGTGCCAGCAGATCAGAAGAACTCTCTACCTTCTCTGGAAACACCATATATTTT.

This clone was observed a few times. The chain employs TRBV25-1 and TRBJ1-6; the D gene is possibly TRBD1 (6 bases). The CDR3 loop spans 12 amino acids. CDR1 is MGHDK, CDR2 SYGVNS, per germline. Trimming shortened V by 8 bases and J by 7 bases, and 9 bases separated the two germline ends. The CDR3 nucleotides are TGTGCCAGCGCGCAGGGGAATTCACCCCTCCACTTT. Residues: CASAQGNSPLHF.

This clone is labeled as medium-sized (0.01 to 0.1%). The V and J genes are TRBV20-1 and TRBJ1-3; the match to TRBD1 covers 8 bases. The J segment lost 2 bases and the V segment lost 4 bases, leaving 13 bases of the junction unmatched. Germline-derived CDR1 and CDR2 are DFQATT and SNEGSKA (reference sequence). The CDR3 runs to 17 residues. CDR3 bases: TGCAGTGCTATTAAAACCCTGGACAGGGTAACTGGAAACACCATATATTTT. It specifies CSAIKTLDRVTGNTIYF.

The chain employs TRBV12-3 or TRBV12-4 and TRBJ2-6, with TRBD1 as a possible D gene (6 bases). The CDR3 loop spans 18 amino acids. V was pared by 5 bases and J by 0 bases, with 17 bases between. CDR3 sequence reads: CASSVRWGLDSGANVLTF. The CDR3 nucleotides are TGTGCCAGCAGTGTCCGGTGGGGGCTAGACTCTGGGGCCAACGTCCTGACTTTC.

Of note for this clone: A read error may produce the germline difference seen at one junction end. The V and J genes are TRBV19 and TRBJ1-5; TRBD1 is a possible D gene (6 bases). The CDR3 runs 12 residues. CDR1 is LNHDA and CDR2 is SQIVND in the germline V gene (reference sequence). The CDR3 DNA reads as TGTACCAGTAGCCACAGGGAACAGCCCCAGCATTTT. Translating gives CTSSHREQPQHF.

This clone was picked up one time. The gene calls are TRBV7-2 and TRBJ2-5; a possible D gene is TRBD2 (6 bases). V dropped 1 base and J dropped 6 bases, with 15 bases sitting between them. The CDR3 totals 15 residues. Germline V gene sequence: CDR1 SGHTA, CDR2 FQGNSA. The CDR3 sequence: CASSLGRRELKTQYF. The DNA of the CDR3 is TGTGCCAGCAGCTTAGGCCGCCGGGAGCTTAAGACCCAGTACTTC.

In this sample, this clone turned up many times. This chain joins TRBV4-1 and TRBJ1-5, with unresolved D. The CDR3 has 13 amino acids. Germline assignment: CDR1 MGHRA and CDR2 YSYEKL. Trimming pared 0 bases from V and 4 bases from J, leaving 4 bases between. The CDR3, as DNA: TGCGCCAGCAGCCAAGATGTGAATCAGCCCCAGCATTTT. It translates to CASSQDVNQPQHF.

This clone was counted a single time. The CDR3 carries no conserved terminal phenylalanine or tryptophan, so it likely arises from a read error. The chain has TRBV20-1 and TRBJ2-7; D is perhaps TRBD1 or TRBD2 (5 bases each). This CDR3 is built from 17 residues. Per germline, CDR1 DFQATT and CDR2 SNEGSKA (reference sequence). The ends were cut back, 5 bases at V and 0 bases at J, with 23 bases in the middle. CDR3 sequence reads: CSAVLLFRESGSYEQYS. The CDR3 nucleotides are TGCAGTGCTGTTCTATTGTTCAGGGAAAGCGGCTCCTACGAGCAGTACTCC.